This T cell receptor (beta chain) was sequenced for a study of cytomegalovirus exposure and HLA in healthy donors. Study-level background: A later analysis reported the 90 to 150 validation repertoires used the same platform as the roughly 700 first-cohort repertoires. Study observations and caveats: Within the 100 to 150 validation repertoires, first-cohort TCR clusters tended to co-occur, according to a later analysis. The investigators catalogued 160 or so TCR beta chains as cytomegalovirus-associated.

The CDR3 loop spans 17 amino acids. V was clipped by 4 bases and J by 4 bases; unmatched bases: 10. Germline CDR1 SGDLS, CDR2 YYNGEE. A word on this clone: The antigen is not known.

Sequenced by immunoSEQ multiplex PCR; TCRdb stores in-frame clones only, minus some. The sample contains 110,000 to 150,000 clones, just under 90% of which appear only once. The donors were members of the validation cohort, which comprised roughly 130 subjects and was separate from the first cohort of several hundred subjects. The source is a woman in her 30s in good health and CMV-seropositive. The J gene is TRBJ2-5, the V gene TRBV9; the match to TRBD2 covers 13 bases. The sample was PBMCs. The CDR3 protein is CASSPWTSGSGAETQYF. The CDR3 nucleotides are TGTGCCAGCAGCCCGTGGACTAGCGGGAGCGGGGCAGAGACCCAGTACTTC.